One sample yielded the 18 T cell receptor beta chains listed below, sequenced in a study of blood T cell repertoires in COVID-19 (dated by TCRdb to 2020 to 2021). Preparation of the library involved the immunoSEQ multiplex PCR assay. Held by TCRdb, this immuneACCESS table contains in-frame sequences only and omits some clones. Under half of the omission traces to an unresolved V gene where checked; the cause of the rest is unknown. The sample profile shows just under 350,000 clones; around nine tenths of them were found once. The top ten clonotypes cover around 3.3% of the sample. Sequenced sample: peripheral blood. The receptors derive from a young woman who had recovered from COVID-19.

Written as DNA, the CDR3 is TGCGCCAGCAGCCAACTAGCGGGGTTTGGGGAGACCCAGTACTTC. Translation: CASSQLAGFGETQYF. The V and J genes are TRBV5-1 and TRBJ2-5; 10 bases align to TRBD2. CDR1 and CDR2 from the germline V gene are SGHRS and YFSETQ. The V and J ends lost 4 bases and 5 bases, in that order; junction bases with no gene match: 8. The length of the CDR3 is 15 residues.

CDR3: CASSSDRGRTDTQYF. The DNA for the CDR3 is TGTGCCAGCAGTTCAGACAGGGGACGCACAGATACGCAGTATTTT. The chain is built from TRBV27 and TRBJ2-3; TRBD1 aligns across 8 bases. The germline gives CDR1 MNHEY, CDR2 SMNVEV (reference sequence). The ends lost 4 bases at V and 1 base at J; junction bases unmatched: 4. The CDR3 contains 15 residues.

V and J are TRBV7-2 and TRBJ1-2; 8 bases map to TRBD1. Unmatched junction bases numbered 11, after V lost 3 bases and J lost 8 bases. Germline V gene data show CDR1 as SGHTA and CDR2 as FQGNSA. The CDR3 has 15 residues. The CDR3 DNA is TGTGCCAGCAGCTTCAGACAGGGGCAGAGGGGGGGCTACACCTTC. Protein: CASSFRQGQRGGYTF.

Here the CDR3 DNA reads TGTGCCAGCAGCAAACAGGGGGCGAATGGCTACACCTTC. Protein product: CASSKQGANGYTF. This rearrangement joins TRBV6-5 to TRBJ1-2; 9 bases match TRBD1. The ends lost 6 bases at V and 6 bases at J; junction bases unmatched: 5. The CDR3 spans 13 residues. Looked up from germline, CDR1 is MNHEY and CDR2 is SVGAGI.

The rearrangement links TRBV9 to TRBJ2-1; 8 positions match TRBD2. This CDR3 spans 17 amino acids. Per germline, CDR1 SGDLS and CDR2 YYNGEE. V shed 0 bases and J 7 bases; nucleotides not matched to a gene: 12. The CDR3 spells CASSVAGAGDLKNEQFF. The DNA of the CDR3 is TGTGCCAGCAGCGTAGCTGGAGCGGGAGACTTGAAGAATGAGCAGTTCTTC. Filled out from reference TRBV9 and TRBJ2-1, the complete variable domain reads DSGVTQTPKHLITATGQRVTLRCSPRSGDLSVYWYQQSLDQGLQFLIQYYNGEERAKGNILERFSAQQFPDLHSELNLSSLELGDSALYFCASSVAGAGDLKNEQFFGPGTRLTVL.

The chain uses TRBV19 and TRBJ1-5, with 9 positions matching TRBD1. The CDR3 spans 17 residues. In germline, CDR1 is LNHDA, CDR2 SQIVND (reference sequence). V shed 5 bases, J shed 2 bases, and the junction held 10 bases outside the gene matches. For the CDR3, the DNA is TGTGCCAGTAGTGTACAGACAGGGGGAAACGGCAATCAGCCCCAGCATTTT. Translating it yields CASSVQTGGNGNQPQHF. The full variable domain, its missing parts supplied by reference TRBV19 and TRBJ1-5, is DGGITQSPKYLFRKEGQNVTLSCEQNLNHDAMYWYRQDPGQGLRLIYYSQIVNDFQKGDIAEGYSVSREKKESFPLTVTSAQKNPTAFYLCASSVQTGGNGNQPQHFGDGTRLSIL.

The chain carries TRBV6-5 and TRBJ1-1, with D possibly TRBD1 on 6 matching bases. The CDR3 totals 13 residues. Looked up from germline, CDR1 is MNHEY and CDR2 is SVGAGI. Trimming took 6 bases from V and 1 from J, leaving 9 bases between them. The CDR3 reads CASRAQGNTEAFF. The CDR3 DNA reads as TGTGCCAGCAGGGCACAGGGGAACACTGAAGCTTTCTTT.

This clone was counted once. The rearrangement links TRBV2 to TRBJ1-1, with 8 bases identical to TRBD1. This CDR3 has 15 amino acids. V lost 6 bases to trimming and J lost 3 bases; unmatched junction nucleotides: 9. Germline assignment: CDR1 SNHLY and CDR2 FYNNEI. DNA of the CDR3: TGTGCCAGCAGCAAGGGACAGGTCTTAGACACTGAAGCTTTCTTT. It codes for CASSKGQVLDTEAFF.

The V call is TRBV27, the J call TRBJ2-7; a weak D match, TRBD1 (6 bases). V dropped 2 bases and J dropped 2 bases, with 10 bases sitting between them. The CDR3 runs 14 residues. The germline gives CDR1 MNHEY, CDR2 SMNVEV (reference sequence). The CDR3 region is CASSLRAGAYEQYV. In DNA form, the CDR3 reads TGTGCCAGCAGTTTAAGGGCAGGGGCCTACGAGCAGTACGTC.

This chain connects TRBV21-1 to TRBJ2-7; the listed D gene, TRBD2, was not tested against the DNA. TRBV21-1 is reported as a pseudogene. CDR3 length equals 12 residues. DNA of the CDR3: TGTGCCAGCCGGACTAGCCTATACGAGCAGTACGTC. The encoded protein is CASRTSLYEQYV.

The J gene is TRBJ1-6, the V gene TRBV30; 8 bases are a match to TRBD1. This CDR3 region has 15 residues. Trimming cost V 4 bases and J 8 bases; bases outside gene matches: 10. CDR1 is GTSNPN, CDR2 SVGIG, per germline (reference sequence). The CDR3 protein is CAWINKGQVYSPLHF. For the CDR3, the DNA is TGTGCCTGGATTAACAAGGGACAGGTTTATTCACCCCTCCACTTT.

This chain links TRBV19 with TRBJ1-2, with 9 bases matching TRBD1. J gave up 3 bases and V 5 bases, and 1 base lay outside the gene matches. There are 13 residues in the CDR3. CDR1 is LNHDA, CDR2 SQIVND, per germline (reference sequence). This CDR3 is CASSRDRDYGYTF. The DNA of the CDR3 is TGTGCCAGTAGTCGGGACAGGGACTATGGCTACACCTTC.

This clone came up once. Other nucleotide sequences from this sample produce the same CDR3. The genes are TRBV12-3 or TRBV12-4 and TRBJ1-2; 8 bases agree with TRBD1. The CDR3 contains 13 residues. J gave up 8 bases and V 4 bases, and 6 bases lay outside the gene matches. Here the CDR3 DNA reads TGTGCCAGCAGTTCTCAGGGGGCTAACGGCTACACCTTC. Its translation: CASSSQGANGYTF.

This clone was observed a single time. The chain uses TRBV10-3 and TRBJ2-1; D ambiguous. Between the trimmed V and J ends, which lost 8 bases and 2 bases, there was a span of 16 bases. The CDR3 loop spans 15 amino acids. The germline gives CDR1 ENHRY, CDR2 SYGVKD. DNA for the CDR3: TGTGCCATCCTCCGGTCAGGCTTTGCCTACAATGAGCAGTTCTTC. It is translated as CAILRSGFAYNEQFF.

The CDR3 sequence is CASSRWRDTGELFF. The CDR3, as DNA: TGTGCCAGTAGCAGGTGGCGCGACACCGGGGAGCTGTTTTTT. The rearrangement links TRBV19 to TRBJ2-2; the D is unclear. Germline V gives CDR1 LNHDA, CDR2 SQIVND (reference sequence). V was cut by 6 bases and J by 3 bases, with 11 bases left in between. This CDR3 has 14 amino acids.

The CDR3 is CASSLSPPQLAGSTDTQYF. In DNA, the CDR3 is TGTGCCAGCAGCTTAAGCCCTCCCCAACTAGCGGGTAGCACAGATACGCAGTATTTT. V is TRBV7-6 and J is TRBJ2-3; 9 bases map to TRBD2. The trim removed 2 bases at V and 0 bases at J, leaving 12 bases unmatched. CDR1 is SGHVS, CDR2 FNYEAQ, per germline. The CDR3 has 19 residues.

The V call is TRBV7-9, the J call TRBJ2-5, with D possibly matching TRBD2 (6 bases). Trimming removed 8 bases at V and 4 bases at J, with 14 bases between. Germline V gene lookup returns CDR1 SEHNR and CDR2 FQNEAQ (reference sequence). This CDR3 spans 13 amino acids. CDR3: CASRPAGGETQYF. DNA of the CDR3: TGTGCCAGCCGTCCCGCCGGGGGAGAGACCCAGTACTTC.

The CDR3 nucleotides read TGTGCCACCAGTGATTTGGGCAGGGCGAACACCGGGGAGCTGTTTTTT. Its translation is CATSDLGRANTGELFF. The gene calls are TRBV24-1 and TRBJ2-2; a possible D gene is TRBD1 (5 bases). The germline CDR1 and CDR2 sequences are KGHDR and SFDVKD. V dropped 0 bases and J dropped 0 bases, with 7 bases sitting between them. This CDR3 region has 16 residues.